The next 20 T cell receptor beta chains were all read from a single sample in a study of tumor-infiltrating lymphocytes in oesophageal squamous cell carcinoma. MiXCR, applied by TCRdb to the PCR reads, yields one record per CDR3 protein. The sample includes some 12,000 distinct CDR3 sequences, just under 55% of them seen just once. The sample was esophageal tumor tissue. The receptors originated from a female donor with esophageal squamous cell carcinoma.

J is TRBJ1-4 and V is TRBV7-9; 7 bases line up with TRBD1. The CDR3 is 15 residues long. Trimming removed 2 bases from V and 5 bases from J; junction bases left unmatched: 5. The germline V gene encodes CDR1 SEHNR and CDR2 FQNEAQ (reference sequence). The CDR3 is CASSLQGGLNEKLFF. CDR3 sequence (DNA): TGTGCCAGCAGCTTACAGGGGGGGTTGAATGAAAAACTGTTTTTT.

This clonotype has a count of ten or more. The gene calls are TRBV7-2 and TRBJ2-1; 7 positions match TRBD1. With the DNA end fitting TRBJ2-7 better, the J assignment may be wrong. This CDR3 spans 14 amino acids. Germline loops: CDR1 SGHTA, CDR2 FQGNSA. CDR3 in amino acids: CASSTDRQSYEQYF. In DNA form, the CDR3 reads TGTGCCAGCAGCACGGACAGGCAATCCTACGAGCAGTACTTC.

The sample holds many counts of this clonotype. This chain links TRBV18 with TRBJ2-5; D is ambiguous. The CDR3 extends over 12 amino acids. V was clipped by 5 bases and J by 0 bases, with 4 bases between them. Germline loops: CDR1 KGHSH, CDR2 LQKENI. Here the CDR3 reads CASSLHQETQYF. Here the CDR3 DNA reads TGTGCCAGCTCATTGCACCAAGAGACCCAGTACTTC.

The chain recombines TRBV28 with TRBJ1-1; tentatively, D is TRBD1 (6 bases). There are 16 residues in the CDR3. V was pared by 2 bases and J by 5 bases, with 18 bases between. CDR1 is MDHEN, CDR2 SYDVKM, per germline. Here the CDR3 DNA reads TGTGCCAGCAGTTTAGGGGGGTCTACAGGGAGGACTGAAGCTTTCTTT. Encoded protein: CASSLGGSTGRTEAFF.

This clonotype was detected only a few times. This chain joins TRBV7-2 and TRBJ1-1, with TRBD1 matching over 9 bases. The J segment lost 0 bases and the V segment lost 3 bases, leaving 5 bases of the junction unmatched. Germline V gene lookup returns CDR1 SGHTA and CDR2 FQGNSA. This CDR3 has 16 amino acids. This CDR3 is CASSFGGQGLNTEAFF. The CDR3, as DNA: TGTGCCAGCAGCTTCGGGGGACAGGGATTGAACACTGAAGCTTTCTTT.

Ten or more counts support this clonotype. The chain links TRBV5-1 to TRBJ1-4; tentative D call: TRBD1 (6 bases). The CDR3 loop spans 15 amino acids. Trimming took 1 base from V and 8 from J, leaving 15 bases between them. Germline CDR1 is SGHRS and CDR2 is YFSETQ. This CDR3 is CASSLYGGEGEKLFF. The DNA of the CDR3 is TGCGCCAGCAGCTTGTACGGGGGCGAGGGGGAAAAACTGTTTTTT.

The rearrangement uses TRBV6-5 and TRBJ2-1; D gene uncertain. The DNA end is more similar to TRBJ2-5, so the J call may be wrong. In germline, CDR1 is MNHEY, CDR2 SVGAGI. This CDR3 spans 13 amino acids. CDR3 coding DNA: TGTGCCAGCAGTGGGGTATCCCAAGAGACCCAGTACTTC. Its translation: CASSGVSQETQYF.

The rearrangement joins TRBV11-2 to TRBJ2-4; no clear D. Judging by the DNA end, TRBJ2-7 fits better; the J call may be wrong. This CDR3 contains 12 residues. Looked up from germline, CDR1 is SGHAT and CDR2 is FQNNGV. The CDR3 DNA sequence: TGTGCCAGCAGCCGGCTCGGGTACGAGCAGTACTTC. It yields the protein CASSRLGYEQYF.

This clonotype has a handful of counts. The chain combines TRBV7-6 with TRBJ2-1; tentatively, D is TRBD2 (6 bases). CDR3 length equals 17 residues. Germline CDR1 reads SGHVS; CDR2 reads FNYEAQ. Trimming cost V 3 bases and J 7 bases, with 22 bases left between them. The CDR3 coding sequence is TGTGCCAGCAGCTTCTTAGCGGCCGAGTTGGGTGGAAATGAGCAGTTCTTC. This gives the protein CASSFLAAELGGNEQFF.

This clonotype was detected ten times or more. This chain uses TRBV5-1 with TRBJ2-7; 8 bases align to TRBD2. CDR3 length: 14 amino acids. With V trimmed by 4 bases and J by 2 bases, 5 bases remained unmatched. Germline V gene data show CDR1 as SGHRS and CDR2 as YFSETQ. The CDR3 protein is CASSQPGLAYEQYF. In DNA, the CDR3 is TGCGCCAGCAGCCAACCGGGACTAGCCTACGAGCAGTACTTC.

This clonotype was found many times. This could be a read error, since a much larger clone is one nucleotide away. The rearrangement joins TRBV12-3 or TRBV12-4 to TRBJ2-1; maybe TRBD2 (5 bases). The closer fit of TRBJ2-7 to the DNA end suggests the J call may be wrong. The CDR3 contains 17 residues. The CDR3 nucleotides are TGTGCCAGCAGTCAACCCCAGGAAGGGAGCTCCTACAATGAGCAGTACTTC. It translates to CASSQPQEGSSYNEQYF.

V is TRBV12-3 or TRBV12-4 and J is TRBJ2-2; tentatively, D is TRBD1 (6 bases). The length of the CDR3 is 14 residues. V lost 0 bases to trimming and J lost 5 bases, with 7 bases between them. DNA for the CDR3: TGTGCCAGCAGTTTAGCGAGGGGGACCGGGGAGCTGTTTTTT. It yields the protein CASSLARGTGELFF.

The genes are TRBV12-3 or TRBV12-4 and TRBJ2-5; 11 bases fit TRBD1. The DNA matches TRBJ2-1 better at its end, which makes the J call doubtful. There are 14 residues in the CDR3. The chain's CDR3 is CASSHRDRGNEQFF. DNA for the CDR3: TGTGCCAGCAGTCACCGGGACAGGGGGAATGAGCAGTTCTTC.

This clonotype appeared a single time. A read error may produce the germline difference seen at one junction end. CDR3 region: CASSLSGGGTDTQYF. CDR3 sequence (DNA): TGTGCCAGCAGCTTATCAGGGGGCGGCACAGATACGCAGTATTTT. V is TRBV5-3 and J is TRBJ2-3, with 8 bases aligning to TRBD1. TRBV5-3 belongs to the ORF category, with a function that is uncertain. The CDR3 is 15 residues long.

This chain connects TRBV7-2 to TRBJ2-1; 8 positions match TRBD1. The end of the DNA aligns better with TRBJ2-7, so the J call may be wrong. Germline V gene data show CDR1 as SGHTA and CDR2 as FQGNSA. This CDR3 comprises 15 residues. The CDR3: CASSRTGGSSYEQYF. The CDR3 DNA reads TGTGCCAGCAGCCGAACAGGGGGTTCCTCCTACGAGCAGTACTTC.

V gene TRBV7-2 combines with J gene TRBJ2-1; 9 bases line up with TRBD2. The assigned J gene may be wrong: the sequence end matches TRBJ2-5 better. Germline V CDR1 and CDR2: SGHTA, FQGNSA. The CDR3 length is 17 residues. The CDR3 here is CASTWGRGGRRRETQYF. The CDR3 region has the DNA TGTGCCAGCACCTGGGGGCGGGGGGGCCGTAGAAGGGAGACCCAGTACTTC.

The chain is built from TRBV7-2 and TRBJ2-5, with a weak D call TRBD2 (6 bases). Germline CDR1 and CDR2: SGHTA and FQGNSA. Trimming left V 5 bases short and J 5 bases short, with 21 bases between. CDR3 size: 16 residues. The CDR3 nucleotides read TGTGCCAGCAGCGGTCGGGGCCTAGGCCGGGGGGAGACCCAGTACTTC. Residues: CASSGRGLGRGETQYF.

The CDR3, as DNA: TGTGCCAGCAGCTTAGCCCAATACGAGCAGTACTTC. Translation: CASSLAQYEQYF. This chain uses TRBV7-6 with TRBJ2-5; D unresolved. The J call may be faulty, since TRBJ2-7 better matches the DNA end. Germline V lookup: CDR1 SGHVS, CDR2 FNYEAQ. The CDR3 has 12 residues.

Remarks on this clonotype: At one of its ends the junction is not consistent with the germline gene, which may arise from a read error. The CDR3 loop is CASSLTGQGIRAGFF. The CDR3 DNA reads as TGTGCCAGCAGCTTAACAGGCCAGGGAATAAGGGCCGGGTTCTTC. This chain joins TRBV7-3 and TRBJ2-5, with a tentative D call TRBD1 (5 bases). The CDR3 spans 15 residues. The germline gives CDR1 SGHTA, CDR2 FQGTGA.

Concerning this clonotype: The junction differs from germline at one of its ends, possibly a read error. The chain combines TRBV7-9 with TRBJ2-4; D is perhaps TRBD1 (6 bases). Per germline, CDR1 SEHNR and CDR2 FQNEAQ (reference sequence). This CDR3 comprises 16 residues. Here the CDR3 DNA reads TGTGCCAGCAGCTTGCGAAACCAGGGGACGAATACTGAAGCTTTCTTC. It is translated as CASSLRNQGTNTEAFF. Looking up the rest from reference TRBV7-9 and TRBJ2-4 gives the full variable domain: DTGVSQNPRHKITKRGQNVTFRCDPISEHNRLYWYRQTLGQGPEFLTYFQNEAQLEKSRLLSDRFSAERPKGSFSTLEIQRTEQGDSAMYLCASSLRNQGTNTEAFFGAGTRLSVL.